The present T cell receptor beta chain was sequenced within a study of cytomegalovirus exposure and HLA in healthy donors. Study conclusions and caveats: It has been reported that TCR beta sequences accurately predicted the HLA-A and HLA-B alleles of most subjects. As a later analysis showed, a missense DCLRE1C variant was linked to trimming of TCR beta V- and J-genes. An ancestry cluster, one associated with Asian ancestry, reportedly showed fewer N-insertions than the roughly 670-donor mean in a later analysis.

PCR was performed using 60 Vbeta and 13 Jbeta primers. Method: immunoSEQ multiplex PCR; TCRdb's copy keeps in-frame clones and lacks some. Here the sample spans around 94,000 clones, more than 60% being singletons. This clone appeared once. Its antigen remains unidentified. With V trimmed by 1 base and J by 4 bases, 4 bases remained unmatched. CDR3 size: 15 residues. The germline CDR1 and CDR2 sequences are SNHLY and FYNNEI. The J gene is TRBJ1-3, the V gene TRBV2; 7 positions match TRBD1. Sequenced material: PBMCs. The TCR was taken from a man under 40 in good health and CMV-seronegative. The CDR3 sequence is CASSEEGAGGNTIYF. CDR3 sequence (DNA): TGTGCCAGCAGTGAAGAGGGGGCAGGCGGAAACACCATATATTTT.